This T cell receptor beta chain was found in a study of OX40 agonist ivuxolimab in advanced cancers. Study-level points and caveats: Among the nonresponders, some also had low normalized T-cell clonal expansion.

A note on this clone: What it binds is not known.

The protocol was immunoSEQ multiplex PCR, while the TCRdb copy is restricted to in-frame clones and leaves out a portion. The repertoire includes over 150,000 clones, 90% to 95% of them detected once, and about 0.31% sits in the top ten. The sequence was obtained from an adult with an advanced solid tumor such as melanoma, head and neck, liver or kidney cancer. The sample here was CD4+ or CD8+ T cells sorted from blood, taken in a trial of the OX40 agonist ivuxolimab.

CDR3 amino acids: CASRGRVSSYEQYF. CDR3 DNA sequence: TGCGCCAGCAGGGGTAGAGTCTCCTCCTACGAGCAGTACTTC. This chain connects TRBV5-1 to TRBJ2-7; D is uncertain. V was shortened by 5 bases and J by 0 bases, with 12 bases between the two germline ends. This CDR3 spans 14 amino acids. Germline CDR1 reads SGHRS; CDR2 reads YFSETQ.